This TCR beta chain came from a study of T cells after yellow fever vaccination. For the study at large: Researchers used SMART-Seq v4 Ultra Low Input to prepare fractions that had low cell numbers. Study findings and constraints: Though it reached lower strength, the secondary response hit its peak faster, day 5 versus 15. The study re-detected most primary-vaccination clones after the booster (96% CD4, approximately 87% CD8).

In regard to this clonotype: The target antigen is unknown.

The 5'RACE template-switching step produced TCR cDNA and added a universal primer site and UMIs. MiXCR, run by TCRdb on the 5' RACE reads, gives a single entry per CDR3 protein. The sample lists some 340,000 distinct CDR3 sequences; about 10% were seen once. The CDR3 is made up of 12 amino acids. The germline CDR1 and CDR2 sequences are SEHNR and FQNEAQ (reference sequence). V was cut by 3 bases and J by 7 bases, with 10 bases left in between. This sequence was found in a man younger than 35 who received the YFV17D yellow fever vaccine. The chain couples TRBV7-9 to TRBJ2-7; D is perhaps TRBD1 or TRBD2 (5 bases each). This sample comprised CD4+ T cells sorted from PBMCs, obtained 45 days after the yellow fever booster vaccination. The CDR3 bases are TGTGCCAGCAGCTTCTTAGGGGAGGAGCAGTACGTC. Its protein product is CASSFLGEEQYV.